The following is a T cell receptor beta chain sequence with its context. The antigen is not known. This CDR3 has 14 residues. Trimming pared 1 base from V and 3 bases from J, leaving 8 bases between. Germline CDR1 reads SGHNT; CDR2 reads YYREEE (reference sequence). This specimen belongs to a study of OX40 agonist ivuxolimab in advanced cancers. At the level of the study: Melanoma, hepatocellular carcinoma, head and neck or renal cell cancer occurred in dose-escalation patients.

Study-level findings and limits: CD8+ T cells showed, on average, more clonal expansion than CD4+ cells.

Measured with immunoSEQ multiplex PCR; TCRdb has only the in-frame clones, and not every one. The table has approximately 91,000 clones, around 86% seen once. The receptor's source is an adult with an advanced solid tumor such as melanoma, head and neck, liver or kidney cancer. The chain recombines TRBV5-4 with TRBJ1-5; possibly TRBD1 for D (5 bases). The material sequenced was CD4+ or CD8+ T cells sorted from blood, taken in a trial of the OX40 agonist ivuxolimab. The CDR3 loop reads CASSLRGFNQPQHF. DNA for the CDR3: TGTGCCAGCAGCTTGCGGGGGTTCAATCAGCCCCAGCATTTT.